The clone carrying this T cell receptor beta chain was seen more than once but under ten times. The repertoire was sequenced with immunoSEQ multiplex PCR; TCRdb's copy has only in-frame clones and lacks some. The repertoire holds around 130,000 clones, with under 90% as singletons. V lost 5 bases and J lost 6, with 14 bases in between. CDR3 length equals 15 residues. Looked up from germline, CDR1 is SGHTA and CDR2 is FQGTGA. The data stem from a study of blood T cell repertoires in COVID-19. Study context: Acute-phase and convalescent COVID-19 samples originated in the United States, Italy and Spain. In each case, the material was cDNA or gDNA derived from T cells, B-cell-depleted T cells, or PBMCs.

This clonotype originated in a woman aged 70-85 years with acute or convalescent COVID-19. The sample consisted of peripheral blood. The chain couples TRBV7-3 to TRBJ1-6; D is perhaps TRBD1 (6 bases). CDR3 residues: CASSLQGGSNSPLHF. The CDR3 DNA sequence: TGTGCCAGCAGCCTACAGGGAGGGTCTAATTCACCCCTCCACTTT.